One sample yielded the 7 T cell receptor beta chains listed below, sequenced in a study of post-analysis software for immune sequencing data. Study results and limitations: Comparison of patients with controls showed a handful of TRBV segments more frequent in patients, TRBV5-6, TRBV5-1 and TRBV20-1 among them.

TCR beta libraries were prepared from cDNA with unique molecular identifiers. TCRdb reanalysed the PCR reads using MiXCR and keeps one entry per CDR3 protein. Of about 680,000 distinct CDR3 sequences listed, 59% are singletons. No antigen has been assigned to these receptors. The sample comprised blood. Receptor source: a girl aged 2-9 years with multiple sclerosis.

This sequence joins TRBV2 and TRBJ1-5; D remains unclear. The CDR3 has 16 amino acids. Looked up from germline, CDR1 is SNHLY and CDR2 is FYNNEI. Deletions cut 3 bases from V and 4 bases from J, with 16 bases between. The CDR3 sequence: CASSDEGKGGNQPQHF. CDR3 sequence (DNA): TGTGCCAGCAGTGACGAGGGTAAGGGAGGAAATCAGCCCCAGCATTTT.

In the case of this clonotype: A read error may produce the germline difference seen at one junction end. The chain links TRBV4-1 to TRBJ2-1; D is undetermined. Germline CDR1 and CDR2: MGHRA and YSYEKL. This CDR3 region has 14 residues. CDR3 loop: CAGSPPSLGNEQFF. The DNA of the CDR3 is TGCGCCGGCAGCCCTCCGAGTCTGGGCAATGAGCAGTTCTTC.

The CDR3 loop is CAISGGGWLSEQYF. In DNA, the CDR3 is TGTGCCATCAGCGGCGGGGGGTGGCTTAGCGAGCAGTACTTC. The chain employs TRBV10-3 and TRBJ2-5; TRBD2 matches at 8 bases. The J call may not be correct, given that the DNA end is closer to TRBJ2-7. Germline CDR1 is ENHRY and CDR2 is SYGVKD. CDR3 size: 14 residues.

The chain carries TRBV5-1 and TRBJ1-2; D perhaps matches TRBD1 (6 bases). Germline CDR1 and CDR2: SGHRS and YFSETQ. CDR3 length equals 18 residues. V was shortened by 3 bases and J by 0 bases, with 21 bases between the two germline ends. The CDR3 region has the DNA TGCGCCAGCAGCTCGGGGGGCTCAACATCCCGTTCTAACTATGGCTACACCTTC. Protein product: CASSSGGSTSRSNYGYTF.

The chain is built from TRBV6-2 or TRBV6-3 and TRBJ1-2; D might be TRBD1 (5 bases). Looked up from germline, CDR1 is MNHEY and CDR2 is SVGEGT. V gave up 0 bases and J gave up 4 bases, with 15 bases separating them. This CDR3 region has 16 residues. The CDR3 nucleotides are TGTGCCAGCAGTTACTCGACATGGGACCTATCCTATGGCTACACCTTC. It encodes CASSYSTWDLSYGYTF.

This sequence joins TRBV5-1 and TRBJ2-1; D is perhaps TRBD1 (6 bases). Between the trimmed V and J ends, which lost 4 bases and 4 bases, there was a span of 12 bases. The CDR3 loop spans 14 amino acids. Germline lookup yields CDR1 SGHRS and CDR2 YFSETQ. CDR3 bases: TGCGCCAGCAGCCGGGACACAATATACAATGAGCAGTTCTTC. This translates into CASSRDTIYNEQFF.

This chain connects TRBV29-1 to TRBJ1-1; D unresolved. CDR1 is SQVTM and CDR2 is ANQGSEA in the germline V gene. The CDR3 runs 11 residues. V lost 6 bases and J lost 1, with 6 bases in between. The CDR3 DNA sequence: TGCAGCGTAATTGGGAACACTGAAGCTTTCTTT. Encoded protein: CSVIGNTEAFF.